The clone carrying this TCR beta chain occurred once. Its specificity is unknown. The data are from a study of blood T cells in healthy people across ages. Study at large: Every two T cells gave about one barcoded beta molecule via template switching.

Researchers collected ten milliliters of peripheral blood from every single donor. Extraction of total RNA produced a minimum of 5 micrograms from each sample. Germline CDR1 reads LGHDT; CDR2 reads YNNKEL (reference sequence). The ends were cut back, 4 bases at V and 0 bases at J, with 10 bases in the middle. The CDR3 runs 14 residues. Alongside a J-beta primer mix, a sample-barcoded 5' primer served in a second PCR lasting about 7 to 12 cycles. TCRdb re-called the 5' RACE reads with MiXCR, one entry per CDR3 protein. Among roughly 700,000 distinct CDR3 sequences listed, around 49% were seen once. Notes on the study in general: Observed TCR beta diversity per million T cells went down as age went up. This fall followed a roughly linear course with age.

The sequence derives from a woman aged 60 to 75 in good health. Sequencing input: blood. The chain has TRBV3-1 and TRBJ2-7, with D uncertain. The CDR3 sequence is CASSRPQNSYEQYF. CDR3 DNA: TGTGCCAGCAGCCGTCCCCAGAACTCCTACGAGCAGTACTTC.